This TCR beta chain was captured in a study of blood T cell repertoires in COVID-19. The overall study: Donors in the United States, Italy and Spain gave samples during acute or convalescent COVID-19. Sample material is recorded as cDNA or gDNA derived from T cells, B-cell-depleted T cells, or PBMCs.

Produced via immunoSEQ multiplex PCR; TCRdb's table is partial and in-frame only. The profile shows 200,000 to 250,000 clones, 90% of them singletons. The age range of participants was about 18 to 89 years, with residence in about 25 US areas. The germline V gene encodes CDR1 SNHLY and CDR2 FYNNEI. The CDR3 totals 18 residues. With 7 bases clipped from V and 4 bases from J, the junction kept 12 bases outside the gene matches. Source material: PBMCs or T cells enriched from blood (not recorded which). The rearrangement uses TRBV2 and TRBJ2-6; 11 positions match TRBD1. The receptor was isolated from a man between 25 and 39 years old who had been exposed to COVID-19. DNA of the CDR3: TGTGCCAGCATGATCGGGACAGGGGGGGTTTTAGGGGCCAACGTCCTGACTTTC. This gives the protein CASMIGTGGVLGANVLTF.